This TCR beta chain derives from a study of blood T cell repertoires in COVID-19. For the study at large: The study drew acute and convalescent COVID-19 samples from the United States, Italy and Spain. PBMCs, B-cell-depleted T cells, or T cells provided the cDNA or gDNA that made up the material.

Authors' processing steps: Amplification of reference gene primers provided the estimated nucleated cell counts. Method: immunoSEQ multiplex PCR; TCRdb's copy keeps in-frame clones and lacks some. V, J and clone size are those of that table, while D and trimming were read from the DNA. This table has roughly 100,000 clones, under 90% appearing once. CDR3 length equals 14 residues. Trimming removed 4 bases from V and 7 bases from J, with 13 bases in between. Per germline, CDR1 MDHEN and CDR2 SYDVKM. The sample was peripheral blood. The clonotype comes from a man older than 75 with acute or convalescent COVID-19. The chain carries TRBV28 and TRBJ1-4; maybe TRBD1 (6 bases). The CDR3 coding sequence is TGTGCCAGCAGTTCGGGGGGGCTCGCTGAAAAACTGTTTTTT. Translation gives CASSSGGLAEKLFF.